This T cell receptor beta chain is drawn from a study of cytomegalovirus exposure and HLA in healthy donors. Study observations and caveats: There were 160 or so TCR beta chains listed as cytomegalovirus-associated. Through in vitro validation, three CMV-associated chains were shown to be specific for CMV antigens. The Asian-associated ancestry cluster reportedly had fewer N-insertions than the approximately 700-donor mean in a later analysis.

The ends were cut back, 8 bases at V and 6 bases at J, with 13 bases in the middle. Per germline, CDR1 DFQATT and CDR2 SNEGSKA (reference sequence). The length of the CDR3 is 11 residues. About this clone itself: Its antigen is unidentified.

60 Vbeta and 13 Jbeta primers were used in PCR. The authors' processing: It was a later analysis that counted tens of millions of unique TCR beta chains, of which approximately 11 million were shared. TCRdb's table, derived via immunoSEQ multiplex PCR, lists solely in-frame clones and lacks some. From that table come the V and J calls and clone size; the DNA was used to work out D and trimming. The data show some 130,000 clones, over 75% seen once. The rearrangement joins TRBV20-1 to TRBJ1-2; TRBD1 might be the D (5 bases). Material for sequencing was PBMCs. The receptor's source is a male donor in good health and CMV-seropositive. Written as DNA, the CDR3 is TGCAGTTCCGCGGGGCGGCATGGCTACACCTTC. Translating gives CSSAGRHGYTF.